These 17 T cell receptor beta chains came from one sample sequenced in a study of CD8 T cells in ankylosing spondylitis. The study, taken as a whole, reports: Roughly eight highly homologous variants made up a TCR beta motif that seemed to typify ankylosing spondylitis blood.

These receptors lack a known antigen. TCRdb recomputed calls from the 5' RACE reads with MiXCR, one row per CDR3 protein. The repertoire holds 750,000 to 850,000 distinct CDR3 sequences, with 10% to 15% as singletons. The sample comprised blood, either unsorted or a sorted T cell fraction (not recorded which). The receptors here all came from a male donor with ankylosing spondylitis.

This clonotype was seen a few times. Here the CDR3 DNA reads TGTGCCAGCAGCCCTAGCCCCTCTGGTTCCAGCTACGAGCAGTACTTC. This codes for CASSPSPSGSSYEQYF. The chain employs TRBV7-2 and TRBJ2-7, with D perhaps TRBD2 (5 bases). The CDR3 has 16 residues. Germline assignment: CDR1 SGHTA and CDR2 FQGNSA. V was trimmed by 5 bases and J by 3 bases, leaving 20 bases between them.

This chain uses TRBV6-1 with TRBJ1-2, with D unresolved. The CDR3 runs to 14 residues. Germline loops: CDR1 MNHNS, CDR2 SASEGT. The V end lost 6 bases, the J end lost 6 bases, and 17 bases lay between the germline ends. CDR3 sequence (DNA): TGTGCCAGCAGCTCGGTCGGGCGCGGGGATGGCTACACCTTC. Translated: CASSSVGRGDGYTF.

This clonotype was found many times. This rearrangement joins TRBV29-1 to TRBJ2-7, with D perhaps matching TRBD1 (6 bases). Deletions cut 4 bases from V and 5 bases from J, with 12 bases between. Germline V lookup: CDR1 SQVTM, CDR2 ANQGSEA. This CDR3 spans 12 amino acids. As DNA, the CDR3 is TGCAGCGTTGGGCGCAGGGGCAACGAGCAGTACTTC. Protein sequence: CSVGRRGNEQYF.

This clonotype was detected a few times. The chain joins TRBV28 to TRBJ2-2; a possible D gene is TRBD1 (5 bases). V gave up 8 bases and J gave up 6 bases, with 16 bases separating them. CDR1 and CDR2 (germline): MDHEN, SYDVKM. This CDR3 is 14 amino acids long. The CDR3 region is CASRVTGPPGELFF. In DNA form, the CDR3 reads TGTGCCAGCCGAGTAACAGGACCCCCCGGGGAGCTGTTTTTT.

The rearrangement joins TRBV7-8 to TRBJ2-1; D is perhaps TRBD2 (6 bases). The CDR3 loop spans 15 amino acids. Trimming stripped 5 bases from V and 5 bases from J, with 16 bases between. The germline V gene encodes CDR1 SGHVS and CDR2 FQNEAQ. CDR3 sequence reads: CASSPWDWENNEQFF. For the CDR3, the DNA is TGTGCCAGCAGCCCTTGGGACTGGGAAAACAATGAGCAGTTCTTC.

The V gene is TRBV3-1, the J gene TRBJ2-2; D possibly matches TRBD1 or TRBD2 (5 bases each). The CDR3 is 15 residues long. The V end lost 3 bases, the J end lost 1 base, and 9 bases lay between the germline ends. Germline CDR1 reads LGHDT; CDR2 reads YNNKEL (reference sequence). CDR3 sequence: CASSHLGRNTGELFF. Written as DNA, the CDR3 is TGTGCCAGCAGCCACCTGGGACGGAACACCGGGGAGCTGTTTTTT.

The chain is built from TRBV6-2 or TRBV6-3 and TRBJ1-1, with unresolved D. Trimming took off 2 bases at V and 4 bases at J, with 8 bases between the two ends. The CDR3 is 13 residues long. CDR1 MNHEY and CDR2 SVGEGT come from the germline V gene. The DNA for the CDR3 is TGTGCCAGCAGTTACAGGGTCCGCACTGAAGCTTTCTTT. Amino acid sequence: CASSYRVRTEAFF.

This clonotype was picked up many times. CDR3 coding DNA: TGCAGTGCCAGGACAGTTCATCAGCCCCAGCATTTT. As protein: CSARTVHQPQHF. The chain recombines TRBV20-1 with TRBJ1-5; possibly TRBD1 for D (6 bases). Germline CDR1 and CDR2: DFQATT and SNEGSKA (reference sequence). The CDR3 contains 12 residues. V lost 6 bases and J lost 5, with 11 bases in between.

This clonotype was detected only a few times. The rearrangement joins TRBV5-1 to TRBJ1-6; D not certain. V was shortened by 4 bases and J by 6 bases, with 8 bases between the two germline ends. Germline assignment: CDR1 SGHRS and CDR2 YFSETQ. The length of the CDR3 is 13 residues. The CDR3 sequence is CASSKGVNSPLHF. DNA for the CDR3: TGCGCCAGCAGCAAGGGAGTTAATTCACCCCTCCACTTT.

In this sample, this clonotype turned up many times. V is TRBV20-1 and J is TRBJ2-5; D may be TRBD2 (6 bases). The V end lost 6 bases, the J end lost 2 bases, and 22 bases lay between the germline ends. Germline assignment: CDR1 DFQATT and CDR2 SNEGSKA (reference sequence). CDR3 length: 16 amino acids. The CDR3: CSAPALTGGNQETQYF. Here the CDR3 DNA reads TGCAGTGCCCCGGCCCTGACCGGGGGTAATCAAGAGACCCAGTACTTC.

The genes are TRBV30 and TRBJ2-1; 13 bases line up with TRBD2. CDR1 is GTSNPN, CDR2 SVGIG, per germline (reference sequence). V lost 5 bases, J lost 6 bases, and 10 bases stayed unmatched. CDR3 length equals 16 residues. In DNA form, the CDR3 reads TGTGCCTGGGGAGCCAAAGGACTAGCGGGAGTCAATGAGCAGTTCTTC. It encodes CAWGAKGLAGVNEQFF.

This clonotype was observed a few times. The rearrangement links TRBV15 to TRBJ2-7; D tentatively fits TRBD1 or TRBD2 (5 bases each). The CDR3 totals 12 residues. With 5 bases removed from V and 7 bases from J, the gap between germline ends came to 12 bases. Germline lookup yields CDR1 LNHNV and CDR2 YYDKDF (reference sequence). CDR3 residues: CATSSPWGEQYF. In nucleotides, the CDR3 is TGTGCCACCAGCTCCCCCTGGGGGGAGCAGTACTTC.

This clonotype showed up many times. The J gene is TRBJ2-2, the V gene TRBV10-3; 8 nucleotides line up with TRBD1. Germline V CDR1 and CDR2: ENHRY, SYGVKD. This CDR3 spans 15 amino acids. V lost 7 bases, J lost 5 bases, and 9 bases stayed unmatched. The CDR3 DNA reads as TGTGCCATCAAAGAGGACAGGGCATTTACCGGGGAGCTGTTTTTT. It specifies CAIKEDRAFTGELFF.

This clonotype has only a few counts. The DNA for the CDR3 is TGTGCCAGCAGTTCGAGACAGTACAATGAGCAGTTCTTC. Protein: CASSSRQYNEQFF. The chain uses TRBV27 and TRBJ2-1; possible D gene TRBD1, 5 bases. CDR3 length: 13 amino acids. The germline gives CDR1 MNHEY, CDR2 SMNVEV (reference sequence). V lost 4 bases and J lost 4, with 8 bases in between.

V gene TRBV9 combines with J gene TRBJ1-3; perhaps TRBD1 as D (6 bases). Germline V lookup: CDR1 SGDLS, CDR2 YYNGEE. This CDR3 has 14 residues. The ends were cut back, 2 bases at V and 4 bases at J, with 10 bases in the middle. CDR3 in amino acids: CASSVTGSGNTIYF. CDR3 sequence (DNA): TGTGCCAGCAGCGTTACAGGGTCCGGAAACACCATATATTTT.

A few counts support this clonotype. The chain carries TRBV24-1 and TRBJ1-2; possible D gene TRBD1, 5 bases. CDR3 length equals 16 residues. Germline values: CDR1 KGHDR, CDR2 SFDVKD. Trimming pared 4 bases from V and 7 bases from J, leaving 21 bases between. The CDR3 protein is CATSEPNRAGTGGYTF. The DNA of the CDR3 is TGTGCCACCAGTGAACCAAACCGCGCCGGGACCGGTGGCTACACCTTC.

This clonotype was observed a few times. J is TRBJ1-6 and V is TRBV20-1, with D possibly TRBD1 on 6 matching bases. Trimming shortened V by 3 bases and J by 7 bases, and 10 bases separated the two germline ends. The CDR3 has 13 residues. Germline assignment: CDR1 DFQATT and CDR2 SNEGSKA (reference sequence). The CDR3: CSASSQGNSPLHF. The CDR3 bases are TGCAGTGCTAGCAGCCAGGGGAATTCACCCCTCCACTTT.